Listed below are T cell receptor beta chains from one sample, sequenced in a study of blood T cell repertoires in COVID-19. Assay used: immunoSEQ multiplex PCR; TCRdb lists only in-frame clones, some missing. The data hold fewer than 150,000 clones, with less than 90% observed a single time. Specimen: PBMCs or T cells enriched from blood (not recorded which). The receptors were gathered from a man aged 25-45 years who had recovered from COVID-19. CDR3s include the opening cysteine and the closing phenylalanine or tryptophan. The D gene is left open where the match is weak. Clone size is not always given. Where it is, it says once, few, many or a class for expanded clones.

d_call	v_call	clone_size	j_call	cdr3_nt	cdr3_aa
NA	TRBV27	NA	TRBJ2-3	TGTGCCAGCAGTTTCCAAATTGCAGATACGCAGTATTTT	CASSFQIADTQYF
TRBD1	TRBV7-9	NA	TRBJ1-2	TGTGCCAGCAGCTTAGGACCGGGACAGGGGGCGGCGCGGGGCTATGGCTACACCTTC	CASSLGPGQGAARGYGYTF
TRBD2	TRBV4-1	NA	TRBJ2-5	TGCGCCAGCAGCCAAGGGACGCTAGCGGGGGGAGGGGAGACCCAGTACTTC	CASSQGTLAGGGETQYF
NA	TRBV6-5	NA	TRBJ2-2	TGTGCCAGCAGTTTCAGGAGGTTCACCGGGGAGCTGTTTTTT	CASSFRRFTGELFF
TRBD1	TRBV14	NA	TRBJ2-1	TGTGCCAGCAGCCAGGGACAGGGTTACAATGAGCAGTTCTTC	CASSQGQGYNEQFF
TRBD2	TRBV9	few	TRBJ2-1	TGTGCCAGCAGCGTAGTAAGCGGGGGAGACAATGAGCAGTTCTTC	CASSVVSGGDNEQFF
NA	TRBV7-3	NA	TRBJ2-5	TGTGCCAGCAGCTATACAGGGACCCCAAGGGAGACCCAGTACTTC	CASSYTGTPRETQYF
NA	TRBV6-5	NA	TRBJ2-3	TGTGCCAGCACTACTGACTACACAGATACGCAGTATTTT	CASTTDYTDTQYF
TRBD1	TRBV27	NA	TRBJ2-1	TGTGCCAGCTCACGGGACAGGGGGCCCTATGAGCAGTTCTTC	CASSRDRGPYEQFF
TRBD1	TRBV12-5	NA	TRBJ1-4	TGTGCTAGTGGTCCCGGACAGGTGTTGGATGAAAAACTGTTTTTT	CASGPGQVLDEKLFF
NA	TRBV6-7	NA	TRBJ1-2	TGTGCCAGCTTTGGGGGGGACGGCTACACCTTC	CASFGGDGYTF
TRBD1	TRBV11-2	NA	TRBJ2-7	TGTGCCAGCAGCTTCGGGACAGGGAGGTACGAGCAGTACTTC	CASSFGTGRYEQYF
TRBD1	TRBV5-6	NA	TRBJ2-1	TGTGCCAGCAGCTTGGATGTACAGGGGGGCAATGAGCAGTTCTTC	CASSLDVQGGNEQFF
NA	TRBV10-3	NA	TRBJ2-3	TGTGCCATCAGTGAAACCACGCAGACACAACTTACGCAGTATTTT	CAISETTQTQLTQYF
NA	TRBV5-4	NA	TRBJ2-5	TGTGCCAGCAGCCGGATCCCCCAGGGGCAAGAGACCCAGTACTTC	CASSRIPQGQETQYF
NA	TRBV10-2	NA	TRBJ2-7	TGCGCCAGCAGTCCCCAACAGGGTGGGGAGCAGTACTTC	CASSPQQGGEQYF
NA	TRBV28	NA	TRBJ1-1	TGTGCCAGCAGTTTTATTGGGGGGGGAGCTTTCTTT	CASSFIGGGAFF
NA	TRBV9	once	TRBJ1-1	TGTGCCAGCAGCCCCCGGGGGGAAAAAATAGGGACTGAAGCTTTCTTT	CASSPRGEKIGTEAFF
TRBD1	TRBV5-6	NA	TRBJ1-1	TGTGCCAGCAGCCCCGGACAGGGAAGGACTGAAGCTTTCTTT	CASSPGQGRTEAFF
TRBD1	TRBV27	few	TRBJ2-2	TGTGCCAGCAGGGGGACAGGGAGCACCGGGGAGCTGTTTTTT	CASRGTGSTGELFF
NA	TRBV6-5	NA	TRBJ1-5	TGTGCCAGCAGTTCGGACAGATCTTATCAGCCCCAGCATTTT	CASSSDRSYQPQHF
NA	TRBV6-4	NA	TRBJ1-1	TGTGCCAGCAGTGACTCCAACAAGAACACTGAAGCTTTCTTT	CASSDSNKNTEAFF
NA	TRBV5-4	NA	TRBJ1-4	TGTGCCAGCAGCTTGCTGCCAGGGGCCAGTGAAAAACTGTTTTTT	CASSLLPGASEKLFF
TRBD1	TRBV7-8	NA	TRBJ1-1	TGTGCCAGCAGCCTGACCGGGACAGGGGGCCAGGACACTGAAGCTTTCTTT	CASSLTGTGGQDTEAFF
TRBD1	TRBV5-1	NA	TRBJ2-5	TGCGCCAGCAGCTTACAGGGGGCTGAGACCCAGTACTTC	CASSLQGAETQYF
NA	TRBV6-5	NA	TRBJ2-3	TGTGCCAGCAGCCCCACCCCGACCCGGAGCGATACGCAGTATTTT	CASSPTPTRSDTQYF
NA	TRBV5-4	NA	TRBJ1-1	TGTGCCAGCAGCTTGTATGAGTTGAACACTGAAGCTTTCTTT	CASSLYELNTEAFF
TRBD1	TRBV6-5	NA	TRBJ1-2	TGTGCCAGCAGTTACTCCGGGACAGGTCTCTATGGCTACACCTTC	CASSYSGTGLYGYTF
TRBD1	TRBV7-9	NA	TRBJ1-5	TGTGCCAGCAGCGGGGCACCGGGACAGGGAATGTTGGGCAATCAGCCCCAGCATTTT	CASSGAPGQGMLGNQPQHF